The sequence of this TCR beta chain was determined in a study of cytomegalovirus exposure and HLA in healthy donors. Study-wide findings and caveats: Previous analysis showed most TCR beta V segments were productive about 87% or about 30% of the time. Sequences of the TCR beta chain were said to predict the HLA-A and HLA-B alleles of most subjects accurately.

The PCR was carried out with 60 Vbeta primers and 13 Jbeta primers. How the authors handled the data: A later analysis tallied some 84 million unique TCR beta chains, about 12 million of them shared. TCRdb's table, derived via immunoSEQ multiplex PCR, lists solely in-frame clones and lacks some. The DNA gave D and trimming, while V, J and clone size come from that table. Among under 200,000 clones listed, over 65% were seen once. V was pared by 3 bases and J by 1 base, with 16 bases between. The CDR3 extends over 16 amino acids. CDR1 and CDR2 from the germline V gene are SGHDT and YYEEEE. For this clone: What it recognizes is unknown.

The clonotype originates from a woman aged 45-65 years in good health and CMV-seropositive. Sequencing was carried out using PBMCs. The chain is built from TRBV5-6 and TRBJ1-1, with D tentatively TRBD1 (6 bases). CDR3 in DNA: TGTGCCAGCAGCTCACAAATCAGGGGTGGGAACACTGAAGCTTTCTTT. Protein product: CASSSQIRGGNTEAFF.